This T cell receptor (beta chain) was sequenced for a study of a mutant IDH1 vaccine in newly diagnosed glioma. The CDR3 loop spans 16 amino acids. Trimming took 4 bases from V and 7 from J, leaving 24 bases between them. CDR1 is SGHRS, CDR2 YFSETQ, per germline. The assay was immunoSEQ multiplex PCR, and TCRdb's table has in-frame clones only and misses some. The top ten hold about 2.4% of the sample, which has 35,000 to 55,000 clones, around 85% seen once. A single count supports this clone. Antigen unknown. The sample's time point: week 23, last vaccination. Each dose of the vaccine consisted of 300 ug of mutant IDH1 20-mer peptide, with topical imiquimod.

The chain uses TRBV5-1 and TRBJ2-7; possibly TRBD2 for D (6 bases). This sequence originates from a woman younger than 35 with glioma. Some clones in this sample may be carry-over from other donors' samples. The specimen was PBMCs, collected from a glioma patient whose treatment included an IDH1 peptide vaccine. CDR3 coding DNA: TGCGCCAGCAGCAGGGATCGGGGGACCTCCGGGGGTGAGCAGTACTTC. Amino acids: CASSRDRGTSGGEQYF.